This paragraph reports one T cell receptor beta chain. Data came from immunoSEQ multiplex PCR; TCRdb stores just in-frame clones and leaves some out. Of 140,000 to 150,000 clones listed, about nine tenths are singletons. V lost 4 bases to trimming and J lost 2 bases, with 12 bases between them. The CDR3 loop spans 15 amino acids. CDR1 is LNHDA, CDR2 SQIVND, per germline (reference sequence). This sample was included in a study of blood T cell repertoires in COVID-19. About the research overall: The United States, Italy and Spain were the sources of the acute and convalescent COVID-19 samples. T cells, B-cell-depleted T cells, or PBMCs provided the cDNA or gDNA that served as material.

Material for sequencing was PBMCs or T cells enriched from blood (not recorded which). This receptor was taken from a woman in her forties who had been exposed to COVID-19. The gene calls are TRBV19 and TRBJ2-1, with D perhaps matching TRBD1 (6 bases). The CDR3 sequence: CASSRGHLTYNEQFF. In DNA, the CDR3 is TGTGCCAGTAGTAGGGGGCACCTCACCTACAATGAGCAGTTCTTC.